The clone carrying this TCR beta chain has a count of ten or more. The antigen is undetermined. These data are taken from a study of early T cells in non-severe SARS-CoV-2 infection. Across the whole study: It was bulk RNA from unsorted whole blood that was sequenced, and the chains were unpaired.

Individually, cDNA molecules had unique molecular identifiers attached to them. TCRdb re-called the 5' RACE reads with MiXCR, one entry per CDR3 protein. Of more than 90,000 distinct CDR3 sequences in the sample, roughly 13% were seen once. Notes on the study in general: CD4 and private specificities were missed by VDJdb matching, which favored anti-spike CD8 responses.

Germline lookup yields CDR1 LGHDT and CDR2 YNNKEL (reference sequence). V was shortened by 1 base and J by 7 bases, with 17 bases between the two germline ends. The CDR3 extends over 16 amino acids. The sequence was obtained from an adult who was a healthcare worker with PCR-confirmed SARS-CoV-2 infection or an uninfected control (not recorded which). The chain combines TRBV3-1 with TRBJ2-1, with a possible D match to TRBD2 (5 bases). The sample was whole blood. The DNA of the CDR3 is TGTGCCAGCAGCCAAGTTGGCAGGAGGTCCGGAAATGAGCAGTTCTTC. Its protein product is CASSQVGRRSGNEQFF.